One sample yielded the 8 T cell receptor beta chains listed below, sequenced in a study of T cell changes during pregnancy in multiple sclerosis. Assay used: immunoSEQ multiplex PCR; TCRdb lists only in-frame clones, some missing. This sample carries 19,000 or so clones, approximately 85% of them seen once, and the ten largest clones take around 12%. Here the sequenced sample was CD8+ T cells from peripheral blood mononuclear cells, taken after pregnancy. The source of these receptors is a female donor in good health, enrolled as a control in a pregnancy study.

The chain uses TRBV2 and TRBJ2-7; D is perhaps TRBD2 (6 bases). There are 13 residues in the CDR3. CDR1 is SNHLY and CDR2 is FYNNEI in the germline V gene. Trimming cost V 6 bases and J 4 bases, with 13 bases left between them. CDR3 amino acids: CASSAGRRYEQYF. The CDR3 nucleotides read TGTGCCAGCAGCGCGGGACGGCGATACGAGCAGTACTTC.

The chain employs TRBV28 and TRBJ2-7, with 11 bases identical to TRBD2. CDR3 length equals 16 residues. Germline V gives CDR1 MDHEN, CDR2 SYDVKM. Trimming took 5 bases from V and 2 from J; bases not matched to a gene: 8. CDR3 amino acids: CASSALTSGVTYEQYF. CDR3 DNA: TGTGCCAGCAGTGCTCTGACTAGCGGGGTAACCTACGAGCAGTACTTC.

V and J are TRBV2 and TRBJ1-5, with 7 positions matching TRBD1. The CDR3 has 15 amino acids. The V gene's germline CDR1 is SNHLY and CDR2 FYNNEI. Unmatched junction bases numbered 6, after V lost 2 bases and J lost 5 bases. CDR3 nucleotide sequence: TGTGCCAGCAGTGAACTGGGACAGAGCGATCAGCCCCAGCATTTT. It specifies CASSELGQSDQPQHF.

This chain links TRBV5-6 with TRBJ1-2, with TRBD1 matching over 7 bases. Germline V gives CDR1 SGHDT, CDR2 YYEEEE. CDR3 length: 15 residues. The V gene end was trimmed by 4 bases and the J gene end by 3 bases; junction bases not matched to a gene: 9. The CDR3 DNA sequence: TGTGCCAGCAGCGGCGACAGGGAGTGGGACTATGGCTACACCTTC. Its translation: CASSGDREWDYGYTF.

This chain joins TRBV5-1 and TRBJ2-1, with TRBD2 identical over 8 bases. The germline V gene encodes CDR1 SGHRS and CDR2 YFSETQ. CDR3 length: 17 residues. J lost 0 bases, V lost 3 bases, and 8 bases had no gene match. The DNA for the CDR3 is TGCGCCAGCAGCTGGAACCCCGGGACTAGCTCCTACAATGAGCAGTTCTTC. Protein product: CASSWNPGTSSYNEQFF.

V gene TRBV10-3 combines with J gene TRBJ2-7, with D tentatively TRBD2 (6 bases). CDR1 is ENHRY and CDR2 is SYGVKD in the germline V gene. The V end was cut by 5 bases, the J end by 0 bases, with 14 bases between. The length of the CDR3 is 15 residues. The CDR3 region is CAISQDYLNSYEQYF. The DNA for the CDR3 is TGTGCCATCAGTCAGGACTATCTGAACTCCTACGAGCAGTACTTC.

The V gene is TRBV25-1, the J gene TRBJ1-1; 9 positions agree with TRBD1. The CDR3 is made up of 16 amino acids. CDR1 is MGHDK and CDR2 is SYGVNS in the germline V gene. Losses at the gene ends were 4 bases for V and 1 base for J; bases not matched to a gene: 7. CDR3 sequence (DNA): TGTGCCAGCAGTGCTAGGGACAGGGTAGGGAACACTGAAGCTTTCTTT. Its translation is CASSARDRVGNTEAFF.

The chain links TRBV7-9 to TRBJ2-7; D is undetermined. This CDR3 has 14 residues. V lost 1 base and J lost 2, with 9 bases in between. From germline, CDR1 is SEHNR and CDR2 FQNEAQ (reference sequence). As DNA, the CDR3 is TGTGCCAGCAGCTTAGGGCAAGTAACCTACGAGCAGTACTTC. It encodes CASSLGQVTYEQYF. Full variable domain (outside the CDR3, taken from reference TRBV7-9 and TRBJ2-7): DTGVSQNPRHKITKRGQNVTFRCDPISEHNRLYWYRQTLGQGPEFLTYFQNEAQLEKSRLLSDRFSAERPKGSFSTLEIQRTEQGDSAMYLCASSLGQVTYEQYFGPGTRLTVT.